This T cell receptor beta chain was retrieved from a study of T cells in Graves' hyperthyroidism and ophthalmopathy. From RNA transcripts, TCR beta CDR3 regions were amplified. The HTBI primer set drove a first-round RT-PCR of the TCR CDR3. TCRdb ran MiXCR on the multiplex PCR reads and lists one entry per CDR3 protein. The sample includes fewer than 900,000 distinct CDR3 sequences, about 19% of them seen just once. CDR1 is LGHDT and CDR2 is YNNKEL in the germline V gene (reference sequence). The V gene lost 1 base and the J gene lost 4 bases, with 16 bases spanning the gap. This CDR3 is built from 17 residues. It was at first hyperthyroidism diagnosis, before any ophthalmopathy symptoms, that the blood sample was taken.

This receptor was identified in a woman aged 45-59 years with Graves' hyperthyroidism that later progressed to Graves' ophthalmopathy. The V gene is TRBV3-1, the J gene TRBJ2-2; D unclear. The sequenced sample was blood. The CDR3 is CASSQVTTQFATGELFF. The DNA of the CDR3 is TGTGCCAGCAGCCAAGTTACCACGCAATTCGCCACCGGGGAGCTGTTTTTT.